The T cell receptor (beta chain) under discussion was sequenced for a study of blood T cell repertoires in COVID-19. Germline V gene data show CDR1 as SGHTS and CDR2 as YDEGEE. The CDR3 has 16 amino acids. The V segment lost 3 bases and the J segment 0 bases; nucleotides outside the gene matches: 7. Some clones are missing from TCRdb's copy, which holds only in-frame ones; the method was immunoSEQ multiplex PCR. The sample consists of some 670,000 clones, 85% to 90% of them appearing once. The TCR comes from a woman between 18 and 29 years old with acute or convalescent COVID-19. This rearrangement joins TRBV5-8 to TRBJ1-1, with TRBD1 matching over 8 bases. Material for sequencing was peripheral blood. The CDR3 spells CASSYRQGSLNTEAFF. The CDR3 DNA reads as TGTGCCAGCAGCTACCGACAGGGGTCCCTGAACACTGAAGCTTTCTTT.